This T cell receptor (beta chain) was identified in a study of T cells after yellow fever vaccination. For the study at large: Those fractions that held only low numbers of cells were prepared using the SMART-Seq v4 Ultra Low Input RNA kit. Study results and caveats: The study re-detected most primary-vaccination clones after the booster (approximately 96% CD4, 88% CD8). Within FACS-sorted repertoires, abundant clonotypes contaminating from the bulk population could be present.

It was through 5'RACE template switching that TCR cDNA was made, with a universal primer site and UMIs added. In TCRdb, the 5' RACE reads were re-called with MiXCR into one record per CDR3 protein. The sample gives 80,000 to 100,000 distinct CDR3 sequences, roughly 8.2% of which show up once; around a sixth is in the top ten. Looked up from germline, CDR1 is SEHNR and CDR2 is FQNEAQ (reference sequence). The CDR3 sequence is 12 residues long. V lost 7 bases to trimming and J lost 3 bases; unmatched junction nucleotides: 2. The source material was CD8+ T cells not binding an NS4B(214-222) dextramer, sorted from PBMCs, sampled approximately 15 days after the first yellow fever vaccination. This chain connects TRBV7-9 to TRBJ2-7; 8 positions match TRBD1. The TCR sequence derives from a man between 18 and 29 years old who received the YFV17D yellow fever vaccine. CDR3 in DNA: TGTGCCAGCACCGGACAGGGCTACGAGCAGTACTTC. The encoded protein is CASTGQGYEQYF.